These 19 T cell receptor beta chains were sequenced from one sample in a study of persistence of HIV-infected CD4 T cells. This was the immunoSEQ version 4 assay in survey mode. Here immunoSEQ multiplex PCR was the method, and the copy in TCRdb shows in-frame clones only, minus some. The sample has about 40,000 clones, around 82% seen once. No antigen is known for these receptors. Cells were stimulated with overlapping HIV-1 Gag 15-mer peptides. Sorted nonresponding memory CD4+ T cells were CD40L-negative, CD69-negative, CD45RO-high. The sample in question was CD4+ T cells sorted from PBMCs after roughly 20-hour stimulation, obtained from a patient who received antiretroviral therapy. These receptors all stem from an adult man with HIV who was CMV-seropositive.

This clone was seen once. This chain links TRBV7-2 with TRBJ1-1; perhaps TRBD1 as D (5 bases). Germline assignment: CDR1 SGHTA and CDR2 FQGNSA. The germline V and J ends were trimmed by 9 bases and 4 bases, with 21 bases remaining between them. The CDR3 spans 15 residues. CDR3 coding DNA: TGTGCCAGTCATCGACCCGGGGGGTTGATCACTGAAGCTTTCTTT. It codes for CASHRPGGLITEAFF.

In this sample, this clone turned up once. The rearrangement links TRBV5-8 to TRBJ2-1, with TRBD2 as a possible D gene (6 bases). This CDR3 has 15 residues. Per germline, CDR1 SGHTS and CDR2 YDEGEE. V lost 4 bases to trimming and J lost 7 bases, with 18 bases between them. The CDR3 sequence: CASSPETRTTNEQFF. CDR3 DNA: TGTGCCAGCAGCCCCGAGACTAGGACGACAAATGAGCAGTTCTTC.

The count of this clone is one. The CDR3 sequence: CAWIRGYNSPLHF. The CDR3, as DNA: TGTGCCTGGATCCGAGGGTATAATTCACCCCTCCACTTT. V usage is TRBV30 and J usage is TRBJ1-6; D call uncertain. Germline V CDR1 and CDR2: GTSNPN, SVGIG (reference sequence). The CDR3 contains 13 residues. V dropped 4 bases and J dropped 4 bases, with 8 bases sitting between them.

This chain uses TRBV6-2 or TRBV6-3 with TRBJ1-1; 8 bases are a match to TRBD1. The germline V gene encodes CDR1 MNHEY and CDR2 SVGEGT. V lost 4 bases and J lost 9; bases outside the gene matches: 7. There are 13 residues in the CDR3. CDR3 residues: CASSSATGGKAFF. Written as DNA, the CDR3 is TGTGCCAGCAGTTCGGCAACAGGGGGAAAAGCTTTCTTT.

The CDR3 bases are TGTGCCAGCAGTGATATGGCAGGGGACACTGAAGCTTTCTTT. Amino acid sequence: CASSDMAGDTEAFF. The chain employs TRBV6-1 and TRBJ1-1; a weak D match, TRBD1 (6 bases). The CDR3 totals 14 residues. Germline-derived CDR1 and CDR2 are MNHNS and SASEGT. The V end lost 3 bases, the J end lost 3 bases, and 11 bases lay between the germline ends.

This clone has just a few counts. The chain is built from TRBV9 and TRBJ2-2; D is unclear. The CDR3 is 14 amino acids. Trimming left V 3 bases short and J 4 bases short, with 10 bases between. From germline, CDR1 is SGDLS and CDR2 YYNGEE. The CDR3 is CASSELVSTGELFF. The CDR3 DNA is TGTGCCAGCAGCGAGTTAGTGAGCACCGGGGAGCTGTTTTTT.

The chain is built from TRBV27 and TRBJ2-7, with TRBD1 matching over 11 bases. The length of the CDR3 is 16 residues. Germline CDR1 is MNHEY and CDR2 is SMNVEV (reference sequence). Losses at the gene ends were 8 bases for V and 3 bases for J; bases not matched to a gene: 12. This chain's CDR3 is CASARGGTGGGYEQYF. CDR3 DNA sequence: TGTGCCAGCGCACGAGGGGGGACAGGGGGGGGCTACGAGCAGTACTTC.

CDR3 sequence (DNA): TGTGCCAGCAGTGACGAAGGGGCGACAGGGAACACTGAAGCTTTCTTT. Protein: CASSDEGATGNTEAFF. The V call is TRBV6-1, the J call TRBJ1-1; possibly TRBD1 for D (6 bases). This CDR3 has 16 amino acids. The V gene lost 3 bases and the J gene lost 1 base, with 15 bases spanning the gap. In germline, CDR1 is MNHNS, CDR2 SASEGT.

This clone came up a few times. This chain uses TRBV3-1 (or the pseudogene TRBV3-2) with TRBJ1-1; TRBD1 is a possible D gene (6 bases). The germline gives CDR1 LGHDT, CDR2 YNNKEL (reference sequence). This CDR3 has 15 amino acids. Trimming shortened V by 4 bases and J by 2 bases, and 14 bases separated the two germline ends. The CDR3 reads CASSPPRGSNTEAFF. Written as DNA, the CDR3 is TGTGCCAGCAGCCCTCCCAGGGGAAGTAACACTGAAGCTTTCTTT.

The chain has TRBV6-5 and TRBJ2-2; no reliable D call. The CDR3 spans 15 residues. V was clipped by 6 bases and J by 7 bases, with 18 bases between them. CDR1 MNHEY and CDR2 SVGAGI come from the germline V gene. DNA for the CDR3: TGTGCCAGCAGCCGTGACCCCAAAGAGGTCGGGGAGCTGTTTTTT. Residues: CASSRDPKEVGELFF.

The V and J genes are TRBV5-4 and TRBJ1-2; D not resolved. CDR1 is SGHNT and CDR2 is YYREEE in the germline V gene (reference sequence). Trimming removed 2 bases from V and 2 bases from J, with 7 bases in between. This CDR3 contains 13 residues. The CDR3 bases are TGTGCCAGCAGCTTTCCGCTCAACTATGGCTACACCTTC. Protein sequence: CASSFPLNYGYTF.

The chain recombines TRBV7-2 with TRBJ2-5, with 8 bases fitting TRBD1. Unmatched junction bases numbered 10, after V lost 1 base and J lost 0 bases. CDR1 and CDR2 from the germline V gene are SGHTA and FQGNSA. This CDR3 has 18 amino acids. The CDR3 DNA reads TGTGCCAGCAGCTTAGGTCCAGGGGGCTTGGTGTACCAAGAGACCCAGTACTTC. Translated, it gives CASSLGPGGLVYQETQYF.

V usage is TRBV7-6 and J usage is TRBJ1-5; TRBD1 matches 10 bases. CDR1 SGHVS and CDR2 FNYEAQ come from the germline V gene. Trimming took 5 bases from V and 8 from J; bases not matched to a gene: 9. The CDR3 spans 15 residues. CDR3 nucleotide sequence: TGTGCCAGCAGCCGAAACCCCGGGACAGGGGAGCCCCAGCATTTT. Translation gives CASSRNPGTGEPQHF.

The CDR3 spells CASIPGRGTPNEQFF. DNA of the CDR3: TGTGCCAGCATCCCAGGGCGGGGTACGCCCAATGAGCAGTTCTTC. J is TRBJ2-1 and V is TRBV11-1; D may be TRBD2 (6 bases). Germline CDR1 reads SGHAT; CDR2 reads FQDESV (reference sequence). CDR3 length: 15 amino acids. V lost 7 bases, J lost 6 bases, and 19 bases lay in between.

The chain is built from TRBV30 and TRBJ1-2; D not certain. V was pared by 6 bases and J by 3 bases, with 11 bases between. The CDR3 sequence is 12 residues long. Germline V CDR1 and CDR2: GTSNPN, SVGIG (reference sequence). CDR3 sequence reads: CACRELDYGYTF. The CDR3 bases are TGTGCCTGCCGGGAGCTTGACTATGGCTACACCTTC.

The chain combines TRBV6-6 with TRBJ2-1; the match to TRBD2 covers 7 bases. V dropped 4 bases and J dropped 9; count of bases not matched to a gene: 12. This CDR3 contains 15 residues. CDR1 and CDR2 from the germline V gene are MNHNY and SVGAGI (reference sequence). CDR3 sequence reads: CASSSQLRLAGEQFF. The CDR3 DNA follows: TGTGCCAGCAGTTCCCAACTCCGACTAGCAGGTGAGCAGTTCTTC.

V gene TRBV7-9 combines with J gene TRBJ2-3; D uncertain. Trimming left V 4 bases short and J 3 bases short, with 14 bases between. Per the germline V gene, CDR1 is SEHNR and CDR2 is FQNEAQ (reference sequence). This CDR3 comprises 15 residues. CDR3 in amino acids: CASSSDGFATDTQYF. The CDR3 DNA sequence: TGTGCCAGCAGCTCGGACGGCTTTGCTACAGATACGCAGTATTTT.

This sequence joins TRBV6-5 and TRBJ1-4, with TRBD1 matching over 7 bases. Trimming took 6 bases from V and 7 from J; bases not matched to a gene: 8. Germline V gives CDR1 MNHEY, CDR2 SVGAGI. The CDR3 has 14 residues. The CDR3: CASSDRVGREKLFF. DNA of the CDR3: TGTGCCAGCAGCGACAGGGTCGGTCGTGAAAAACTGTTTTTT.

The rearrangement links TRBV23-1 to TRBJ2-7; 7 nucleotides align to TRBD2. TRBV23-1 carries the ORF label, with uncertain function. The CDR3 is 15 amino acids. CDR3 sequence (DNA): TGCGGTATCCCGGGGGGATTCACCTCTCGGGGAGAGCAGTACTTC. Encoded protein: CGIPGGFTSRGEQYF.